The rows below give T cell receptor beta chains drawn from one sample of a study of Graves' ophthalmopathy and Graves' hyperthyroidism. MiXCR, run by TCRdb on the multiplex PCR reads, gives a single entry per CDR3 protein. The table records 150,000 or so distinct CDR3 sequences, 30% to 45% of them present only once. Sequencing was done on a sample of peripheral blood. The receptors originated from a man aged 25-45 years with Graves' ophthalmopathy. Both conserved end residues are trimmed from each CDR3.

J gene,V gene,CDR3 protein
TRBJ1-5,TRBV12-3/TRBV12-4,ASSLRRNQPQH
TRBJ2-5,TRBV7-6,ATRRGGQETQY
TRBJ2-7,TRBV2,ASSAERTSGRKASYEQY
TRBJ1-5,TRBV6-2/TRBV6-3,ASSWDRISNQPQH
TRBJ2-7,TRBV12-3/TRBV12-4,ASSAAGEQY
TRBJ1-1,TRBV6-1,ASSPRVGATEAF
TRBJ1-2,TRBV4-3,ASSPSDRGYGYT
TRBJ1-3,TRBV20-1,SAYSPGNTIY
TRBJ1-1,TRBV6-1,ASSEHPGNTEAF
TRBJ2-5,TRBV12-3/TRBV12-4,ASSWAEETQY
TRBJ1-1,TRBV28,ASSHRGAF
TRBJ2-7,TRBV28,ASRSRDRGSEQY
TRBJ2-5,TRBV28,ASTIGGGLETQY
TRBJ1-2,TRBV20-1,SAGRDIYGYT
TRBJ2-7,TRBV6-2/TRBV6-3,ATKQLYEQY
TRBJ1-1,TRBV6-5,ASSYYPYMNTEAF
TRBJ2-7,TRBV6-1,ASRGTGSHEQY
TRBJ2-5,TRBV12-3/TRBV12-4,ASSLEGARETQY
TRBJ2-7,TRBV11-2,ASSLPMGLAGVHEQY
TRBJ2-7,TRBV6-2/TRBV6-3,ASSYGFTYEQY
TRBJ1-5,TRBV30,AWSVQVDQPQH
TRBJ2-7,TRBV30,AWSKGTGGSYEQY
TRBJ1-1,TRBV12-3/TRBV12-4,ASSGTTGTRQAF
TRBJ2-2,TRBV15,ATRGNPSTGELF
TRBJ1-1,TRBV20-1,SVKQNTEAF
TRBJ1-2,TRBV6-5,ASSYVSDYGYT